This TCR beta chain emerged from a study of regulatory T cells in long-lasting Graves disease. At least ten counts were recorded for this clonotype. Its antigen is unidentified. Specified time point: newly diagnosed GD, antithyroid drugs for less than 3 months. Generation of the TCR library employed RNA extracted from PBMCs. Trimming took 7 bases from V and 6 from J, leaving 9 bases between them. Looked up from germline, CDR1 is SGHNT and CDR2 is YENEEA. The CDR3 is 11 amino acids. Construction of the TCR beta libraries employed iRepertoire HTBI primers in conjunction with Arm-PCR of CDR3 regions. Each CDR3 protein gets one entry after TCRdb re-called the multiplex PCR reads with MiXCR. Among hundreds of thousands of distinct CDR3 sequences, about 16% were seen once, and the ten largest hold more than 20%. The study, taken as a whole, reports: With persistent disease, TRBV28, TRBJ1-2 and TRBJ2-5 were the favored segments.

The sample also formed part of further work on T cells in Graves' hyperthyroidism and ophthalmopathy.

This specimen consisted of peripheral blood mononuclear cells (PBMCs), obtained at new diagnosis, from a patient treated with antithyroid drugs. This clonotype was sampled from a woman aged 40 to 65 with Graves disease. The chain links TRBV11-3 to TRBJ2-5; D unresolved. The DNA of the CDR3 is TGTGCCAGCACCCCCCATAAGACCCAGTACTTC. It codes for CASTPHKTQYF.